Below, 31 T cell receptor beta chains from the same sample are listed, as sequenced in a study of blood T cell repertoires in COVID-19. The data were produced by immunoSEQ multiplex PCR, yet TCRdb's version contains in-frame clones alone and is incomplete. Among about 320,000 clones listed, under 95% were seen once. Sequencing was carried out using PBMCs or T cells enriched from blood (not recorded which). The origin of the receptors is a man in his 60s who had recovered from COVID-19.

This chain joins TRBV5-1 and TRBJ2-7, with 9 positions matching TRBD2. Trimming took 4 bases from V and 4 from J; bases not matched to a gene: 12. This CDR3 region has 16 residues. Germline lookup yields CDR1 SGHRS and CDR2 YFSETQ. The CDR3 DNA reads TGCGCCAGCAGCACGATCCCGGGACTAGCTGCGTACGAGCAGTACTTC. It is translated as CASSTIPGLAAYEQYF. Together with reference TRBV5-1 and TRBJ2-7, the CDR3 gives the full variable domain: KAGVTQTPRYLIKTRGQQVTLSCSPISGHRSVSWYQQTPGQGLQFLFEYFSETQRNKGNFPGRFSGRQFSNSRSEMNVSTLELGDSALYLCASSTIPGLAAYEQYFGPGTRLTVT.

The V call is TRBV4-1, the J call TRBJ1-4; D is possibly TRBD1 (5 bases). The ends were cut back, 3 bases at V and 0 bases at J, with 17 bases in the middle. The CDR3 has 18 residues. The germline CDR1 and CDR2 sequences are MGHRA and YSYEKL. This CDR3 reads CASSHIPGIIATNEKLFF. As DNA, the CDR3 is TGCGCCAGCAGCCACATCCCAGGGATAATTGCAACTAATGAAAAACTGTTTTTT.

V is TRBV5-4 and J is TRBJ2-1, with D perhaps TRBD2 (6 bases). Per germline, CDR1 SGHNT and CDR2 YYREEE (reference sequence). This CDR3 comprises 15 residues. Trimming removed 3 bases from V and 7 bases from J, with 17 bases in between. CDR3 in amino acids: CASSSPGALLNEQFF. CDR3 coding DNA: TGTGCCAGCAGCTCGCCGGGAGCTTTGTTGAATGAGCAGTTCTTC.

The chain links TRBV13 to TRBJ2-3; 8 nucleotides line up with TRBD1. J gave up 1 base and V 0 bases, and 6 bases lay outside the gene matches. CDR1 PRHDT and CDR2 FYEKMQ come from the germline V gene (reference sequence). CDR3 length: 17 residues. In DNA, the CDR3 is TGTGCCAGCAGCTTAGGCCAGGGGGCCAGTGGCACAGATACGCAGTATTTT. It codes for CASSLGQGASGTDTQYF.

The chain employs TRBV3-1 (or the pseudogene TRBV3-2) and TRBJ2-3; TRBD2 aligns across 7 bases. Germline CDR1 LGHDT, CDR2 YNNKEL (reference sequence). The V segment lost 4 bases and the J segment 7 bases; nucleotides outside the gene matches: 11. This CDR3 is 15 amino acids long. The CDR3 here is CASSPSGDFSNTQYF. The CDR3 DNA follows: TGTGCCAGCAGCCCTAGCGGAGACTTCAGTAATACGCAGTATTTT.

The chain couples TRBV5-4 to TRBJ1-2; D call uncertain. In germline, CDR1 is SGHNT, CDR2 YYREEE (reference sequence). CDR3 length equals 15 residues. V gave up 1 base and J gave up 2 bases, with 12 bases separating them. CDR3 residues: CASSLRRNGNYGYTF. The CDR3 DNA reads as TGTGCCAGCAGCTTGCGAAGGAACGGGAACTATGGCTACACCTTC.

The chain recombines TRBV11-2 with TRBJ1-1; TRBD1 matches at 7 bases. The CDR3 spans 14 residues. Germline values: CDR1 SGHAT, CDR2 FQNNGV. V lost 5 bases, J lost 5 bases, and 8 bases stayed unmatched. The DNA of the CDR3 is TGTGCCAGCAGCCCTCAGCACAGGGGTACTGAAGCTTTCTTT. Protein: CASSPQHRGTEAFF.

V and J are TRBV27 and TRBJ1-6; 10 bases match TRBD1. J gave up 6 bases and V 0 bases, and 5 bases lay outside the gene matches. Looked up from germline, CDR1 is MNHEY and CDR2 is SMNVEV (reference sequence). This CDR3 region has 17 residues. For the CDR3, the DNA is TGTGCCAGCAGTTTATCTGCTGGGACAGGGGCTAATTCACCCCTCCACTTT. Its translation: CASSLSAGTGANSPLHF.

With regard to this clone: The sample holds other DNA sequences that translate to the same CDR3. The chain carries TRBV9 and TRBJ2-2; 7 nucleotides agree with TRBD1. CDR1 is SGDLS, CDR2 YYNGEE, per germline. The CDR3 runs to 15 residues. Trimming cost V 1 base and J 0 bases; bases outside gene matches: 0. Here the CDR3 DNA reads TGTGCCAGCAGCGTAACAGGGGCGAACACCGGGGAGCTGTTTTTT. This codes for CASSVTGANTGELFF.

This clone has only one observation. The CDR3 loop is CASSPRVGGTDTQYF. The CDR3 bases are TGTGCCAGCTCACCACGGGTCGGGGGCACAGATACGCAGTATTTT. The gene calls are TRBV18 and TRBJ2-3; TRBD2 might be the D (5 bases). Germline-derived CDR1 and CDR2 are KGHSH and LQKENI. The CDR3 has 15 residues. The germline V and J ends were trimmed by 1 base and 1 base, with 9 bases remaining between them.

The CDR3 nucleotides are TGTGCCAGCAGTTTCCGTTTTAGCAATCAGCCCCAGCATTTT. Encoded protein: CASSFRFSNQPQHF. The chain has TRBV27 and TRBJ1-5, with D unclear. V was shortened by 3 bases and J by 0 bases, with 6 bases between the two germline ends. The CDR3 covers 14 residues. Germline values: CDR1 MNHEY, CDR2 SMNVEV (reference sequence).

DNA for the CDR3: TGTGCCAGCAGCCTTCGGACAGGGACGGGGCCTAATGAAAAACTGTTTTTT. It yields the protein CASSLRTGTGPNEKLFF. The chain employs TRBV3-1 (or the pseudogene TRBV3-2) and TRBJ1-4; TRBD1 matches 8 bases. J gave up 3 bases and V 4 bases, and 10 bases lay outside the gene matches. The CDR3 has 17 amino acids. Looked up from germline, CDR1 is LGHDT and CDR2 is YNNKEL (reference sequence).

This clone is a singleton in its sample. The genes are TRBV10-3 and TRBJ1-5; possibly TRBD1 for D (6 bases). Trimming took off 11 bases at V and 1 base at J, with 12 bases between the two ends. This CDR3 comprises 13 residues. CDR1 is ENHRY, CDR2 SYGVKD, per germline. As DNA, the CDR3 is TGTGCCTCGCGACAGGAGAGCAATCAGCCCCAGCATTTT. This encodes CASRQESNQPQHF.

This sequence joins TRBV11-2 and TRBJ2-1; 10 nucleotides align to TRBD2. The CDR3 is 15 residues long. Germline V gene data show CDR1 as SGHAT and CDR2 as FQNNGV. Germline trimming cut 5 bases from V and 6 bases from J; bases unmatched to any gene: 7. The chain's CDR3 is CASSEPGLALNEQFF. CDR3 nucleotides: TGTGCCAGCAGCGAACCGGGACTAGCGCTCAATGAGCAGTTCTTC.

The chain recombines TRBV6-5 with TRBJ1-2; TRBD1 matches 7 bases. Germline CDR1 and CDR2: MNHEY and SVGAGI. This CDR3 comprises 14 residues. V lost 6 bases to trimming and J lost 5 bases; unmatched junction nucleotides: 9. The CDR3 here is CASRATGRSYGYTF. The CDR3 nucleotides are TGTGCCAGCAGAGCGACAGGGAGAAGTTATGGCTACACCTTC.

This clone occurred a few times. The chain carries TRBV9 and TRBJ2-7; possibly TRBD2 for D (6 bases). Germline V gene sequence: CDR1 SGDLS, CDR2 YYNGEE. V was cut by 0 bases and J by 3 bases, with 10 bases left in between. The CDR3 length is 14 residues. CDR3 nucleotide sequence: TGTGCCAGCAGCGTAGGACTAGATATCTACGAGCAGTACTTC. Translating it yields CASSVGLDIYEQYF.

V gene TRBV29-1 combines with J gene TRBJ1-2; D is possibly TRBD1 (5 bases). In germline, CDR1 is SQVTM, CDR2 ANQGSEA. This CDR3 has 13 residues. Trimming removed 0 bases at V and 6 bases at J, with 11 bases between. This chain's CDR3 is CSVEDQPRDGYTF. CDR3 sequence (DNA): TGCAGCGTTGAAGATCAGCCCAGGGATGGCTACACCTTC.

The chain couples TRBV30 to TRBJ1-1; D gene ambiguous. The V gene lost 4 bases and the J gene lost 4 bases, with 4 bases spanning the gap. Germline assignment: CDR1 GTSNPN and CDR2 SVGIG (reference sequence). The CDR3 is made up of 10 amino acids. The CDR3 protein is CAWTRTEAFF. The CDR3 coding sequence is TGTGCCTGGACGCGCACTGAAGCTTTCTTT.

The chain combines TRBV5-4 with TRBJ1-3; 8 bases are shared with TRBD1. The CDR3 totals 16 residues. CDR1 is SGHNT, CDR2 YYREEE, per germline (reference sequence). The J segment lost 0 bases and the V segment lost 1 base, leaving 3 bases of the junction unmatched. CDR3 in amino acids: CASSLQGANSGNTIYF. The CDR3 DNA follows: TGTGCCAGCAGCTTGCAGGGGGCGAACTCTGGAAACACCATATATTTT.

J is TRBJ2-2 and V is TRBV12-5; the D is unclear. This CDR3 is 15 amino acids long. V dropped 5 bases and J dropped 3 bases, with 13 bases sitting between them. The germline V gene has CDR1 LGHNT and CDR2 FRNRAP. This CDR3 reads CASGTHRVDTGELFF. CDR3 nucleotides: TGTGCTAGTGGTACGCACCGGGTCGACACCGGGGAGCTGTTTTTT. Full variable domain (missing parts from reference TRBV12-5 and TRBJ2-2): DARVTQTPRHKVTEMGQEVTMRCQPILGHNTVFWYRQTMMQGLELLAYFRNRAPLDDSGMPKDRFSAEMPDATLATLKIQPSEPRDSAVYFCASGTHRVDTGELFFGEGSRLTVL.

The chain combines TRBV7-6 with TRBJ2-1, with TRBD2 as a possible D gene (6 bases). With 3 bases removed from V and 7 bases from J, the gap between germline ends came to 16 bases. This CDR3 spans 15 amino acids. Germline V lookup: CDR1 SGHVS, CDR2 FNYEAQ. The CDR3 bases are TGTGCCAGCAGCTTTGGACTACTGCGAGGGAATGAGCAGTTCTTC. Its translation is CASSFGLLRGNEQFF.

The rearrangement links TRBV6-5 to TRBJ1-2; 7 bases align to TRBD1. After removal of 7 bases from V and 4 bases from J, the junction contained 12 bases not matched to a gene. There are 15 residues in the CDR3. Germline CDR1 reads MNHEY; CDR2 reads SVGAGI. CDR3 sequence (DNA): TGTGCCAGCATCCGGACCCGACAGGGCACCTATGGCTACACCTTC. Protein sequence: CASIRTRQGTYGYTF.

The V gene is TRBV21-1, the J gene TRBJ2-1; the D call in the table, TRBD1, was not verified against the DNA. TRBV21-1 is a known pseudogene. The CDR3 totals 15 residues. As DNA, the CDR3 is TGTGCCAGCAGCAAAGGGACAGGGGGCCCGGGTCGGCTGTTCTTC. This codes for CASSKGTGGPGRLFF.

The J gene is TRBJ1-4, the V gene TRBV19; 7 bases are shared with TRBD1. The CDR3 is 16 residues long. From germline, CDR1 is LNHDA and CDR2 SQIVND (reference sequence). V lost 6 bases and J lost 3; bases outside the gene matches: 10. The CDR3: CASSPGSGQPNEKLFF. CDR3 coding DNA: TGTGCCAGTAGCCCAGGGTCGGGACAGCCTAATGAAAAACTGTTTTTT.

This chain connects TRBV9 to TRBJ2-3; D is possibly TRBD1 (6 bases). Germline assignment: CDR1 SGDLS and CDR2 YYNGEE. V was shortened by 2 bases and J by 0 bases, with 16 bases between the two germline ends. The CDR3 has 17 residues. CDR3: CASSVLWTATSTDTQYF. The CDR3 DNA follows: TGTGCCAGCAGCGTTCTCTGGACAGCCACTAGCACAGATACGCAGTATTTT.

This sequence joins TRBV30 and TRBJ2-7, with TRBD2 matching 7 bases. After removal of 2 bases from V and 2 bases from J, the junction contained 6 bases not matched to a gene. Per the germline V gene, CDR1 is GTSNPN and CDR2 is SVGIG (reference sequence). The CDR3 consists of 14 residues. Here the CDR3 DNA reads TGTGCCTGGAGTCCCCTAGCGGTAACCTACGAGCAGTACTTC. Its translation: CAWSPLAVTYEQYF. Full variable domain (remainder filled in from reference TRBV30 and TRBJ2-7): SQTIHQWPATLVQPVGSPLSLECTVEGTSNPNLYWYRQAAGRGLQLLFYSVGIGQISSEVPQNLSASRPQDRQFILSSKKLLLSDSGFYLCAWSPLAVTYEQYFGPGTRLTVT.

The chain is built from TRBV19 and TRBJ1-6; 8 bases align to TRBD1. The germline gives CDR1 LNHDA, CDR2 SQIVND (reference sequence). This CDR3 spans 15 amino acids. V was pared by 1 base and J by 7 bases, with 3 bases of the junction left unmatched. The CDR3: CASSIVDRGNSPLHF. The CDR3, as DNA: TGTGCCAGTAGTATAGTTGACAGGGGAAATTCACCCCTCCACTTT.

J is TRBJ1-1 and V is TRBV5-8; TRBD1 matches 9 bases. This CDR3 comprises 14 residues. Unmatched junction bases numbered 5, after V lost 4 bases and J lost 4 bases. Germline V gene lookup returns CDR1 SGHTS and CDR2 YDEGEE. This CDR3 is CASSVQGAGTEAFF. The CDR3 DNA sequence: TGTGCCAGCAGCGTACAGGGGGCAGGCACTGAAGCTTTCTTT.

V usage is TRBV5-4 and J usage is TRBJ1-5, with D possibly being TRBD1 (6 bases). The V gene lost 4 bases and the J gene lost 2 bases, with 13 bases spanning the gap. The CDR3 loop spans 15 amino acids. The V gene's germline CDR1 is SGHNT and CDR2 YYREEE (reference sequence). CDR3 sequence (DNA): TGTGCCAGCAGCAAAGGGGGAGTTGGCAATCAGCCCCAGCATTTT. Residues: CASSKGGVGNQPQHF.

The chain carries TRBV5-1 and TRBJ2-7, with D perhaps matching TRBD1 (7 bases). V gave up 5 bases and J gave up 0 bases, with 15 bases separating them. CDR1 is SGHRS, CDR2 YFSETQ, per germline. The CDR3 contains 15 residues. CDR3 residues: CASRGGGAYSYEQYF. The CDR3 nucleotides read TGCGCCAGCAGAGGAGGGGGCGCATACTCCTACGAGCAGTACTTC. The full variable domain, its missing parts supplied by reference TRBV5-1 and TRBJ2-7, is KAGVTQTPRYLIKTRGQQVTLSCSPISGHRSVSWYQQTPGQGLQFLFEYFSETQRNKGNFPGRFSGRQFSNSRSEMNVSTLELGDSALYLCASRGGGAYSYEQYFGPGTRLTVT.

This rearrangement joins TRBV4-3 to TRBJ2-2; 9 bases map to TRBD1. CDR1 is LGHNA, CDR2 YSLEER, per germline. This CDR3 is 14 amino acids long. V was pared by 3 bases and J by 4 bases, with 0 bases of the junction left unmatched. The CDR3 here is CASSQTGGTGELFF. The CDR3 DNA reads TGCGCCAGCAGCCAGACAGGGGGCACCGGGGAGCTGTTTTTT.